The subject of this entry is one T cell receptor beta chain. This entry is derived from a study of OX40 agonist ivuxolimab in advanced cancers. About the research overall: The patients' treatment was ivuxolimab, an agonistic anti-OX40 (CD134) antibody. Patients were roughly 83% male with ages roughly 20 to 80, mean approximately 62. The study reported partial responses in three patients: one hepatocellular carcinoma, two cutaneous melanoma.

Sequencing used immunoSEQ multiplex PCR; TCRdb keeps in-frame clones, though not all of them. The sample has 65,000 to 95,000 clones; about 83% are singletons. Germline CDR1 and CDR2: SGHTS and YDEGEE. V lost 1 base to trimming and J lost 0 bases, with 8 bases between them. The CDR3 length is 14 residues. The chain combines TRBV5-8 with TRBJ2-7; the D gene is possibly TRBD2 (6 bases). Sample: CD4+ or CD8+ T cells sorted from blood, taken in a trial of the OX40 agonist ivuxolimab. This clonotype was obtained from an adult with an advanced solid tumor such as melanoma, head and neck, liver or kidney cancer. The CDR3 reads CASSLRESSYEQYF. For the CDR3, the DNA is TGTGCCAGCAGCTTGCGGGAGAGCTCCTACGAGCAGTACTTC.